The 18 T cell receptor beta chains below all came from one sample that was sequenced in a study of blood T cells in healthy people across ages. It was with a sample-barcoded 5' primer and a J-beta primer mix that a second PCR of roughly 7 to 12 cycles was run. TCRdb used MiXCR to reprocess the 5' RACE reads, holding one entry per CDR3 protein. The table has about 1.5 million distinct CDR3 sequences, around 40% seen once. Sequencing used blood. The receptor set was obtained from a young woman in good health.

This clonotype was detected a few times. J is TRBJ2-7 and V is TRBV20-1; tentatively, D is TRBD1 or TRBD2 (5 bases each). The CDR3 is 14 amino acids. Trimming left V 1 base short and J 5 bases short, with 15 bases between. Germline CDR1 and CDR2: DFQATT and SNEGSKA (reference sequence). CDR3 sequence (DNA): TGCAGTGCTAGAGCTATGGGACCAAAAAACGAGCAGTACTTC. Residues: CSARAMGPKNEQYF.

In its sample, this clonotype was seen once. This sequence joins TRBV6-5 and TRBJ1-5, with 11 bases identical to TRBD1. In germline, CDR1 is MNHEY, CDR2 SVGAGI. J was trimmed by 6 bases and V by 2 bases; bases with no gene match: 6. This CDR3 is 16 amino acids long. The DNA of the CDR3 is TGTGCCAGCAGTTACACCGGGACAGGGGGTTCTCAGCCCCAGCATTTT. Residues: CASSYTGTGGSQPQHF.

This clonotype was counted a few times. The chain couples TRBV4-3 to TRBJ1-2, with TRBD1 identical over 10 bases. The germline gives CDR1 LGHNA, CDR2 YSLEER. J was trimmed by 2 bases and V by 1 base; bases with no gene match: 10. The CDR3 length is 18 residues. The CDR3 bases are TGCGCCAGCAGCCAAGGGATGACAGGGGGCAATAGAAACTATGGCTACACCTTC. Translated, it gives CASSQGMTGGNRNYGYTF.

The gene calls are TRBV5-5 and TRBJ2-2, with a tentative D call TRBD1 (6 bases). Deletions cut 0 bases from V and 6 bases from J, with 15 bases between. In germline, CDR1 is SGHKS, CDR2 YYEKEE (reference sequence). The CDR3 is 16 residues long. Here the CDR3 DNA reads TGTGCCAGCAGCTTGGACGAGGGGGAAACGTCCGGGGAGCTGTTTTTT. Its protein product is CASSLDEGETSGELFF.

The chain combines TRBV5-1 with TRBJ1-1; D is unclear. The length of the CDR3 is 15 residues. The V and J ends lost 0 bases and 4 bases respectively, with 13 bases between them. Germline CDR1 and CDR2: SGHRS and YFSETQ. The DNA of the CDR3 is TGCGCCAGCAGCTTGGGAGAAGGGTTCGGCACTGAAGCTTTCTTT. It encodes CASSLGEGFGTEAFF.

This clonotype was observed a few times. The chain carries TRBV7-2 and TRBJ2-2; possible D gene TRBD2, 5 bases. V shed 5 bases and J shed 2 bases, with 12 bases lying between them. CDR1 and CDR2 from the germline V gene are SGHTA and FQGNSA. The CDR3 has 15 residues. CDR3 coding DNA: TGTGCCAGCAGCGCTGGACTTCTTAACACCGGGGAGCTGTTTTTT. It specifies CASSAGLLNTGELFF.

The genes are TRBV4-1 and TRBJ1-2, with 7 bases fitting TRBD1. Trimming removed 0 bases from V and 4 bases from J; junction bases left unmatched: 8. Germline V lookup: CDR1 MGHRA, CDR2 YSYEKL. The CDR3 is 16 residues long. The CDR3 bases are TGCGCCAGCAGCCAAGAGACAGGGAGCAGTCCCTATGGCTACACCTTC. Its translation: CASSQETGSSPYGYTF.

This chain uses TRBV5-1 with TRBJ1-4, with D possibly TRBD1 on 5 matching bases. The germline CDR1 and CDR2 sequences are SGHRS and YFSETQ. V lost 1 base, J lost 8 bases, and 18 bases lay in between. The CDR3 totals 16 residues. Here the CDR3 reads CASSLNPQGEGEKLFF. The CDR3 region has the DNA TGCGCCAGCAGCTTGAATCCCCAGGGTGAAGGCGAAAAACTGTTTTTT.

This clonotype was found a few times. The chain couples TRBV6-6 to TRBJ1-1; 9 nucleotides match TRBD1. The CDR3 extends over 14 amino acids. V lost 5 bases to trimming and J lost 6 bases; unmatched junction nucleotides: 7. Germline lookup yields CDR1 MNHNY and CDR2 SVGAGI (reference sequence). The CDR3 loop reads CASSLSGTGSEAFF. The CDR3 DNA follows: TGTGCCAGCAGTCTATCGGGGACAGGGTCTGAAGCTTTCTTT.

The chain has TRBV6-2 or TRBV6-3 and TRBJ1-1, with D tentatively TRBD1 (5 bases). Germline CDR1 reads MNHEY; CDR2 reads SVGEGT. V lost 6 bases and J lost 1, with 15 bases in between. There are 15 residues in the CDR3. The CDR3 nucleotides read TGTGCCAGCAGAGGCAGGGTATTCCGGAACACTGAAGCTTTCTTT. This encodes CASRGRVFRNTEAFF.

This chain uses TRBV11-2 with TRBJ2-3, with D possibly being TRBD2 (5 bases). The length of the CDR3 is 13 residues. The germline gives CDR1 SGHAT, CDR2 FQNNGV. V lost 5 bases and J 4 bases, leaving 10 bases between the germline ends. CDR3 region: CASSPTSPDTQYF. The CDR3 DNA follows: TGTGCCAGCAGCCCTACTAGTCCAGATACGCAGTATTTT.

The V gene is TRBV11-1, the J gene TRBJ1-1, with D possibly matching TRBD1 (5 bases). V lost 2 bases and J lost 8, with 9 bases in between. Germline lookup yields CDR1 SGHAT and CDR2 FQDESV (reference sequence). The CDR3 runs 12 residues. The CDR3 DNA is TGTGCCAGCAGCTTAACCAGGGTGGAAGCTTTCTTT. Amino acid sequence: CASSLTRVEAFF.

The chain has TRBV24-1 and TRBJ1-2, with a tentative D call TRBD1 (6 bases). This CDR3 comprises 14 residues. In germline, CDR1 is KGHDR, CDR2 SFDVKD. Trimming cost V 4 bases and J 5 bases, with 13 bases left between them. In nucleotides, the CDR3 is TGTGCCACCAGTGACAGACAGGCGGGGTATGGCTACACCTTC. The encoded protein is CATSDRQAGYGYTF.

This clonotype was detected only a few times. The chain has TRBV30 and TRBJ2-6; unclear D gene. Per germline, CDR1 GTSNPN and CDR2 SVGIG (reference sequence). The germline V and J ends were trimmed by 2 bases and 2 bases, with 1 base remaining between them. This CDR3 is built from 12 residues. In nucleotides, the CDR3 is TGTGCCTGGAGTCCTGGGGCCAACGTCCTGACTTTC. As protein: CAWSPGANVLTF.

This clonotype turned up a few times. The V and J genes are TRBV7-9 and TRBJ2-1, with D unresolved. The germline V and J ends were trimmed by 1 base and 2 bases, with 9 bases remaining between them. Germline values: CDR1 SEHNR, CDR2 FQNEAQ (reference sequence). This CDR3 has 15 amino acids. CDR3 sequence reads: CASSLEGAAYNEQFF. CDR3 coding DNA: TGTGCCAGCAGCTTAGAGGGTGCTGCCTACAATGAGCAGTTCTTC.

The J gene is TRBJ2-7, the V gene TRBV9; 7 bases are shared with TRBD2. From germline, CDR1 is SGDLS and CDR2 YYNGEE. Losses at the gene ends were 3 bases for V and 7 bases for J; bases not matched to a gene: 13. CDR3 length: 15 amino acids. Written as DNA, the CDR3 is TGTGCCAGCAGCGCCCTCGCGGGAGCTGGCGATGAGCAGTACTTC. The encoded protein is CASSALAGAGDEQYF.

This clonotype was observed many times. V is TRBV29-1 and J is TRBJ2-7; tentatively, D is TRBD1 (6 bases). The CDR3 consists of 12 residues. The V end lost 4 bases, the J end lost 3 bases, and 10 bases lay between the germline ends. Germline V lookup: CDR1 SQVTM, CDR2 ANQGSEA. CDR3 DNA sequence: TGCAGCGTTGCAGGGGACAACTACGAGCAGTACTTC. Translating gives CSVAGDNYEQYF.

The chain couples TRBV6-5 to TRBJ2-1; D not resolved. Germline CDR1 reads MNHEY; CDR2 reads SVGAGI. CDR3 size: 15 residues. The V end was cut by 2 bases, the J end by 0 bases, with 8 bases between. In DNA, the CDR3 is TGTGCCAGCAGTTACAAGGCCCGCTCCTACAATGAGCAGTTCTTC. Translating gives CASSYKARSYNEQFF.